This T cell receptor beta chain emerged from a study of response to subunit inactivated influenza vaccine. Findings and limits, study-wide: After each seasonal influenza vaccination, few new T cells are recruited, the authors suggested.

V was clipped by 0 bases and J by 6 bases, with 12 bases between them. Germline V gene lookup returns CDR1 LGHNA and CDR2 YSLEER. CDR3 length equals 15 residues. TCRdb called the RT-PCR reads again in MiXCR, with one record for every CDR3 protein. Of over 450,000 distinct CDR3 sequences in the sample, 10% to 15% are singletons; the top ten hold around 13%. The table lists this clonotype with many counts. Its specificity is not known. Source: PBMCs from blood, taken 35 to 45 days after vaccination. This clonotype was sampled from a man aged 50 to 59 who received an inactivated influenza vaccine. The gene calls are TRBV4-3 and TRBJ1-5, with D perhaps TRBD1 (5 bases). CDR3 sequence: CASSQDDVGGQPQHF. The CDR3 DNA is TGCGCCAGCAGCCAAGACGATGTGGGGGGTCAGCCCCAGCATTTT.